This T cell receptor (beta chain) was recovered during a study of T cells in Graves' hyperthyroidism and ophthalmopathy. Study-level background: Peripheral blood draws took place at initial diagnosis, ahead of any treatment. Findings and limits, study-wide: Separating ophthalmopathy from stable hyperthyroidism was achieved by a 13 V-J model.

Amplification of TCR beta CDR3 regions was performed using RNA transcripts as template. An initial round of RT-PCR targeting the TCR CDR3 relied on the HTBI primer set. MiXCR, applied by TCRdb to the multiplex PCR reads, yields one record per CDR3 protein. The profile covers roughly 740,000 distinct CDR3 sequences, with roughly 17% appearing a single time and roughly 8% taken by the ten largest. Hyperthyroidism was newly diagnosed in patients aged 18 to 65 (duration under 2 months). The study excluded patients with uncontrolled infection, other autoimmune disease, pregnancy or lactation. This clonotype was recorded many times. Its antigen is unknown. Germline CDR1 and CDR2: MDHEN and SYDVKM. The CDR3 has 14 residues. Trimming shortened V by 3 bases and J by 7 bases, and 15 bases separated the two germline ends.

V gene TRBV28 combines with J gene TRBJ1-1, with D possibly being TRBD1 (6 bases). This receptor was obtained from a man younger than 35 with Graves' hyperthyroidism. The sample consisted of blood. This CDR3 reads CASSFPRQDDEAFF. The CDR3 nucleotides are TGTGCCAGCAGTTTTCCCCGACAGGACGATGAAGCTTTCTTT.